The clone carrying this T cell receptor (beta chain) has only one observation. Here immunoSEQ multiplex PCR was the method, and the copy in TCRdb shows in-frame clones only, minus some. The data contain almost 90,000 clones, 75% to 90% of them singletons. This sample is drawn from a study of glioma-infiltrating T cells after dendritic cell vaccination. Time point: after dendritic cell vaccination, including at tumor progression/relapse. V lost 2 bases, J lost 9 bases, and 5 bases stayed unmatched. This CDR3 comprises 12 residues. Germline lookup yields CDR1 GTSNPN and CDR2 SVGIG (reference sequence). Sequencing was performed on blood, taken after dendritic cell vaccination. The TCR originated in a human donor with glioblastoma. The chain uses TRBV30 and TRBJ2-7; 9 bases line up with TRBD1. The CDR3 spells CAWSRQGERQYF. The CDR3, as DNA: TGTGCCTGGAGTCGACAGGGGGAGAGGCAGTACTTC. The entire variable domain, with the rest obtained from reference TRBV30 and TRBJ2-7, is as follows: SQTIHQWPATLVQPVGSPLSLECTVEGTSNPNLYWYRQAAGRGLQLLFYSVGIGQISSEVPQNLSASRPQDRQFILSSKKLLLSDSGFYLCAWSRQGERQYFGPGTRLTVT.